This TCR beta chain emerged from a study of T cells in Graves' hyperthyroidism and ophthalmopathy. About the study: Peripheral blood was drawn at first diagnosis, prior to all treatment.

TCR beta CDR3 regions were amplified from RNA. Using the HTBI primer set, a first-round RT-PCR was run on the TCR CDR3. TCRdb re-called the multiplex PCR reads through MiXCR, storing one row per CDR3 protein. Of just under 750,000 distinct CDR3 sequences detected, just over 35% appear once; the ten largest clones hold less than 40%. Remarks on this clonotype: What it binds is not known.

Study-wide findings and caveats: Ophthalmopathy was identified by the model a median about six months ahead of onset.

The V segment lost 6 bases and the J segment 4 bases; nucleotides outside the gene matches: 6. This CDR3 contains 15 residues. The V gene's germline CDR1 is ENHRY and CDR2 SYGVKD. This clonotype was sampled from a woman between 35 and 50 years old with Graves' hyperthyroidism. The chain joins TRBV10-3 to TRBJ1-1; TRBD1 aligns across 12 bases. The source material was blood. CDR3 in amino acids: CAISGTGGIGTEAFF. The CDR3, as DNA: TGTGCCATCAGCGGGACAGGGGGCATCGGCACTGAAGCTTTCTTT.